The 3 T cell receptor beta chains in this list originate from one sample, sequenced in a study of Graves' ophthalmopathy and Graves' hyperthyroidism. RNA served as the template for amplifying TCR beta CDR3 regions. An initial RT-PCR round employing HTBI primers preceded a second-round multiplex PCR. MiXCR was run by TCRdb on the multiplex PCR reads, yielding one entry per CDR3 protein. Found here are 350,000 to 450,000 distinct CDR3 sequences, 21% of them singletons; the top ten hold under 3%. Specimen: peripheral blood. These receptor sequences come from a woman aged 18-29 years with stable Graves' hyperthyroidism.

This clonotype was observed many times. The chain combines TRBV11-2 with TRBJ2-3; 7 bases match TRBD2. Germline V CDR1 and CDR2: SGHAT, FQNNGV. The CDR3 contains 15 residues. V was clipped by 6 bases and J by 7 bases; unmatched bases: 13. The CDR3 sequence is CASRIGGNLGNTQYF. DNA of the CDR3: TGTGCCAGCAGGATCGGGGGGAATCTTGGTAATACGCAGTATTTT.

As to this clonotype: A much larger clone differs from this one at a single base, so this may be a read error. The conserved closing phenylalanine or tryptophan is absent in this CDR3, likely reflecting a read error. The chain couples TRBV29-1 to TRBJ1-1; 12 bases are shared with TRBD1. Germline V gene data show CDR1 as SQVTM and CDR2 as ANQGSEA. Trimming at V came to 2 bases and at J to 11 bases, leaving 6 bases not matched to a gene. The CDR3 consists of 13 residues. Here the CDR3 DNA reads TGCAGCGTTGAACCGGGACAGGGGGCGCGCGCTTTCCTT. This sequence encodes CSVEPGQGARAFL.

This chain joins TRBV7-9 and TRBJ2-7, with 9 bases identical to TRBD1. The trim removed 5 bases at V and 2 bases at J, leaving 4 bases unmatched. Looked up from germline, CDR1 is SEHNR and CDR2 is FQNEAQ (reference sequence). CDR3 size: 14 residues. The DNA for the CDR3 is TGTGCCAGCAGCCACGGACAGGGGACCTACGAGCAGTACTTC. It specifies CASSHGQGTYEQYF.